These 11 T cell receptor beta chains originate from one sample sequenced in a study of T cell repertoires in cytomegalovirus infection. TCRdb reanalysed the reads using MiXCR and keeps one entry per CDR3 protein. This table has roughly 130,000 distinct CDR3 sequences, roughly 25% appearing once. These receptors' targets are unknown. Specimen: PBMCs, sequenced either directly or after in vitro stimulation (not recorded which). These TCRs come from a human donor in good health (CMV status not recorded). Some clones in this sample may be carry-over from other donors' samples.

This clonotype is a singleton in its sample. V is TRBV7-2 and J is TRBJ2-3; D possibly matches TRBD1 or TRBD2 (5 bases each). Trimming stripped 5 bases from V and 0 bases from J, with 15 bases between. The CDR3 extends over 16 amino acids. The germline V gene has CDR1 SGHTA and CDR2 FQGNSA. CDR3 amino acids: CASSVTGTSSTDTQYF. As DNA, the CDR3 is TGTGCCAGCAGCGTAACGGGGACCTCTAGCACAGATACGCAGTATTTT.

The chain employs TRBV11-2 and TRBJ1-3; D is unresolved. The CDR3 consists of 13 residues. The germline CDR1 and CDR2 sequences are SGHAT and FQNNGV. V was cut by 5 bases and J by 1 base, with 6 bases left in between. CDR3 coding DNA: TGTGCCAGCAGCGGGAGTTCTGGAAACACCATATATTTT. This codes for CASSGSSGNTIYF. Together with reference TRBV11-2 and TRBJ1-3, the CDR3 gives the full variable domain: EAGVAQSPRYKIIEKRQSVAFWCNPISGHATLYWYQQILGQGPKLLIQFQNNGVVDDSQLPKDRFSAERLKGVDSTLKIQPAKLEDSAVYLCASSGSSGNTIYFGEGSWLTVV.

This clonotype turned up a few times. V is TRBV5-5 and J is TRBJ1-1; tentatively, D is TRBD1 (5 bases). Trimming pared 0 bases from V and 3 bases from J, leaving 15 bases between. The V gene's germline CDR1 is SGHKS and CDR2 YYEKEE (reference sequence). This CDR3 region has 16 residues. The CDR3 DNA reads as TGTGCCAGCAGCTTGGGGAACACAGGCGGGTACACTGAAGCTTTCTTT. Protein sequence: CASSLGNTGGYTEAFF. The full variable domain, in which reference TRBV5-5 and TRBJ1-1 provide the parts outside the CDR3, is DAGVTQSPTHLIKTRGQQVTLRCSPISGHKSVSWYQQVLGQGPQFIFQYYEKEERGRGNFPDRFSARQFPNYSSELNVNALLLGDSALYLCASSLGNTGGYTEAFFGQGTRLTVV.

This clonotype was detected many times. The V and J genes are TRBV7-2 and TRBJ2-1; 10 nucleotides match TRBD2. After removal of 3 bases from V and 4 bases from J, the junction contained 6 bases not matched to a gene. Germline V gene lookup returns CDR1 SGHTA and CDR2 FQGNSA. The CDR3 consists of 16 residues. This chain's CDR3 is CASSLTGTSEYNEQFF. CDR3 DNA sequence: TGTGCCAGCAGCTTGACCGGGACTAGCGAATACAATGAGCAGTTCTTC.

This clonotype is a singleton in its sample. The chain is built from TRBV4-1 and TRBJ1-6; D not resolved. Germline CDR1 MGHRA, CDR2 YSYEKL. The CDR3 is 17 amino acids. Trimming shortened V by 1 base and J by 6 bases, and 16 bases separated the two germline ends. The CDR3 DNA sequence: TGCGCCAGCAGCCAAGCTTCAGGCTTGGGATTTAATTCACCCCTCCACTTT. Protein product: CASSQASGLGFNSPLHF.

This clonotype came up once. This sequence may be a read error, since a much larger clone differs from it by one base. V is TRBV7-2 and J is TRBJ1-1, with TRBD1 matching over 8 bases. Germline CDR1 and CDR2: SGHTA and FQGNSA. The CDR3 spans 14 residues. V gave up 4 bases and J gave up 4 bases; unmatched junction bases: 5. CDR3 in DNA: TGTGCCAGCAGCTGTGACAGGGGAAGCACTGAAGCTTTCTTT. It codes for CASSCDRGSTEAFF.

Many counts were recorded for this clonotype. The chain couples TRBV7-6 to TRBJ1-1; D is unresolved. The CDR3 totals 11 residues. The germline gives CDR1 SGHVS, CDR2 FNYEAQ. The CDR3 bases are TGTGCTGTTAGTGGGAACACTGAAGCTTTCTTT. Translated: CAVSGNTEAFF.

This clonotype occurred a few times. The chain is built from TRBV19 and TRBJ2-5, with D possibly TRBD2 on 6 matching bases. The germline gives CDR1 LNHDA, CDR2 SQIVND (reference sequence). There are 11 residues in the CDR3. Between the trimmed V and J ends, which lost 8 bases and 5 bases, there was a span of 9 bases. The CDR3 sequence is CASWAGETQYF. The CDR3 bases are TGTGCCAGTTGGGCGGGGGAGACCCAGTACTTC.

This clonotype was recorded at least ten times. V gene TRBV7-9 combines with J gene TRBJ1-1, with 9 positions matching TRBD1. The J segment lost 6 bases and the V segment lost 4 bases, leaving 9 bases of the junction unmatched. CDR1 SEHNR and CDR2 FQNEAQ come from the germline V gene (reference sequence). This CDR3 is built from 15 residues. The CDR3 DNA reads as TGTGCCAGCAGCTCTCAATCACAGGGGGCATCTGAAGCTTTCTTT. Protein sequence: CASSSQSQGASEAFF.

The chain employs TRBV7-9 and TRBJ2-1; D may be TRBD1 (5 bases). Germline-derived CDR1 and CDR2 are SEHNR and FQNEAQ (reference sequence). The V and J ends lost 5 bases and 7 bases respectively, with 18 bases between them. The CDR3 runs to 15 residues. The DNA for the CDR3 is TGTGCCAGCAGCCCCTGGGGCTCCACAGCGAATGAGCAGTTCTTC. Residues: CASSPWGSTANEQFF.

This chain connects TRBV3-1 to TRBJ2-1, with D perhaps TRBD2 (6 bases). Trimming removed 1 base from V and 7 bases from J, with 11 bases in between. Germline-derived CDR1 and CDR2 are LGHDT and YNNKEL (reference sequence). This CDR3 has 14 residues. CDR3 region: CASSQVKGRNEQFF. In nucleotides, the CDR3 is TGTGCCAGCAGCCAAGTGAAGGGGAGGAATGAGCAGTTCTTC.